This T cell receptor (beta chain) is drawn from a study of blood T cell repertoires in COVID-19. About the research overall: PBMCs, B-cell-depleted T cells, or T cells provided the cDNA or gDNA that made up the material.

In the original analysis: Amplification with reference gene primers provided the estimates of nucleated cell counts. Clones were sequenced by immunoSEQ multiplex PCR, and TCRdb holds only the in-frame ones, with some missing. For V, J and clone size, that table is used; D and trimming come from the DNA. The table includes approximately 230,000 clones, 70% to 90% detected once. Looked up from germline, CDR1 is KGHSH and CDR2 is LQKENI. V shed 0 bases and J 4 bases; nucleotides not matched to a gene: 1. This CDR3 spans 14 amino acids. V and J are TRBV18 and TRBJ1-2; TRBD1 matches 8 bases. The sample was peripheral blood. The receptor comes from a man older than 75 with acute or convalescent COVID-19. The DNA of the CDR3 is TGTGCCAGCTCACCACCGACAGGGGCCTATGGCTACACCTTC. Protein product: CASSPPTGAYGYTF.